What follows are 20 T cell receptor beta chains derived from one specimen sequenced in a study of T-cell reconstitution after alpha-beta-depleted transplantation in children. As it was prepared, the TCRbeta library received unique molecular identifiers. TCRdb reprocessed the PCR reads via MiXCR and lists one record per CDR3 protein. The data contain a few hundred thousand distinct CDR3 sequences, over 20% of them singletons. Sample: PBMCs, taken before TCRalphabeta/CD19-depleted stem cell transplant. The receptors here all came from a boy younger than two with Wiskott-Aldrich syndrome, due to receive a stem cell transplant.

The CDR3 sequence: CSAPDSGPRGGSYEQYF. The CDR3 region has the DNA TGCAGTGCCCCGGATAGCGGCCCTCGAGGGGGCTCCTACGAGCAGTACTTC. J is TRBJ2-7 and V is TRBV20-1; TRBD1 or TRBD2 may be the D gene (6 bases each). The germline V and J ends were trimmed by 6 bases and 0 bases, with 24 bases remaining between them. CDR1 and CDR2 (germline): DFQATT, SNEGSKA (reference sequence). CDR3 length: 17 residues.

This chain's CDR3 is CASSLRPGTNTEAFF. CDR3 nucleotides: TGTGCCAGCTCACTCCGGCCGGGGACGAACACTGAAGCTTTCTTT. The chain joins TRBV18 to TRBJ1-1; the D gene is possibly TRBD1 (5 bases). Germline CDR1 is KGHSH and CDR2 is LQKENI. Trimming left V 4 bases short and J 1 base short, with 13 bases between. The CDR3 totals 15 residues.

The chain is built from TRBV20-1 and TRBJ1-4; a weak D match, TRBD1 (6 bases). The CDR3 is made up of 15 amino acids. Germline assignment: CDR1 DFQATT and CDR2 SNEGSKA (reference sequence). Trimming took 1 base from V and 4 from J, leaving 13 bases between them. CDR3: CSARGPGHRNEKLFF. The CDR3 DNA reads as TGCAGTGCTAGAGGGCCGGGACACCGTAATGAAAAACTGTTTTTT.

This clonotype came up once. The chain is built from TRBV12-3 or TRBV12-4 and TRBJ2-3, with 8 nucleotides matching TRBD2. There are 14 residues in the CDR3. Trimming took 6 bases from V and 3 from J; bases not matched to a gene: 5. CDR3 nucleotide sequence: TGTGCCAGCAGGATCCCTAGCGGGACAGATACGCAGTATTTT. Protein: CASRIPSGTDTQYF.

The genes are TRBV7-9 and TRBJ2-1; 12 positions match TRBD2. The CDR3 is 16 residues long. The junction had 10 bases not matched to a gene; V was cut back by 5 bases and J by 8 bases. Germline V lookup: CDR1 SEHNR, CDR2 FQNEAQ (reference sequence). Written as DNA, the CDR3 is TGTGCCAGCAGCAAACGTCTAGCGGGAGGGCCGCATGAGCAGTTCTTC. Its protein is CASSKRLAGGPHEQFF.

The chain carries TRBV12-3 or TRBV12-4 and TRBJ1-3; D perhaps matches TRBD1 (6 bases). V lost 7 bases, J lost 4 bases, and 17 bases lay in between. The CDR3 extends over 15 amino acids. The CDR3 here is CASNVGQNPGNTIYF. The CDR3 DNA reads TGTGCCAGCAACGTCGGACAGAATCCAGGAAACACCATATATTTT.

This clonotype has just a few counts. CDR3 in amino acids: CASSLGGTLQETQYF. The DNA for the CDR3 is TGTGCCAGCAGTTTAGGAGGGACCCTCCAAGAGACCCAGTACTTC. The chain links TRBV12-3 or TRBV12-4 to TRBJ2-5; D may match TRBD1 or TRBD2 (5 bases each). CDR3 length equals 15 residues. Trimming took 1 base from V and 1 from J, leaving 10 bases between them.

The CDR3 DNA sequence: TGTGCCAGCAGGGACACGCTCACAGATACGCAGTATTTT. Amino acid sequence: CASRDTLTDTQYF. The rearrangement links TRBV6-1 to TRBJ2-3; perhaps TRBD1 as D (5 bases). Germline CDR1 MNHNS, CDR2 SASEGT. CDR3 length: 13 residues. Trimming cost V 6 bases and J 2 bases, with 9 bases left between them.

The genes are TRBV14 and TRBJ2-7; perhaps TRBD2 as D (5 bases). The CDR3 sequence is 15 residues long. Trimming shortened V by 3 bases and J by 3 bases, and 15 bases separated the two germline ends. From germline, CDR1 is SGHDN and CDR2 FVKESK. The CDR3 here is CASSQRTGILYEQYF. The CDR3 nucleotides are TGTGCCAGCAGCCAGCGGACGGGGATACTCTACGAGCAGTACTTC.

The chain recombines TRBV20-1 with TRBJ1-3; a weak D match, TRBD1 (6 bases). The CDR3 spans 14 residues. The V end lost 1 base, the J end lost 4 bases, and 11 bases lay between the germline ends. Germline V gene data show CDR1 as DFQATT and CDR2 as SNEGSKA (reference sequence). The CDR3 loop is CSARVRQAGNTIYF. CDR3 DNA: TGCAGTGCTAGAGTAAGACAGGCGGGAAACACCATATATTTT.

The V call is TRBV7-3, the J call TRBJ2-1, with TRBD2 identical over 9 bases. V was pared by 0 bases and J by 6 bases, with 6 bases of the junction left unmatched. CDR3 length equals 16 residues. Germline V CDR1 and CDR2: SGHTA, FQGTGA. The chain's CDR3 is CASSLTSSGTTNEQFF. In DNA, the CDR3 is TGTGCCAGCAGCTTAACGTCTAGCGGGACAACCAATGAGCAGTTCTTC.

The V call is TRBV3-1, the J call TRBJ2-7, with D possibly matching TRBD2 (5 bases). Germline CDR1 LGHDT, CDR2 YNNKEL (reference sequence). V was shortened by 0 bases and J by 6 bases, with 12 bases between the two germline ends. The CDR3 sequence is 14 residues long. CDR3 nucleotide sequence: TGTGCCAGCAGCCAAGATAGGCTAGCCTCCGAGCAGTACTTC. Translating it yields CASSQDRLASEQYF.

As to this clonotype: Germline and junction disagree at one end, which may indicate a read error. V usage is TRBV20-1 and J usage is TRBJ2-7, with D perhaps given as TRBD1 or TRBD2 (5 bases each). The germline gives CDR1 DFQATT, CDR2 SNEGSKA (reference sequence). This CDR3 has 16 residues. CDR3 loop: CCASWGLGTYGSEQYF. In DNA form, the CDR3 reads TGCTGTGCATCTTGGGGTCTGGGGACCTACGGATCCGAGCAGTACTTC.

This rearrangement joins TRBV4-3 to TRBJ1-4; D unclear. Trimming removed 4 bases at V and 8 bases at J, with 14 bases between. Per germline, CDR1 LGHNA and CDR2 YSLEER. CDR3 length: 14 amino acids. The chain's CDR3 is CASSREEAGEKLFF. The CDR3 bases are TGCGCCAGCAGCCGAGAGGAGGCGGGCGAAAAACTGTTTTTT.

The sample holds a few counts of this clonotype. The chain has TRBV18 and TRBJ1-1; D not certain. Germline CDR1 is KGHSH and CDR2 is LQKENI. V was clipped by 2 bases and J by 3 bases, with 7 bases between them. The CDR3 length is 13 residues. CDR3 in amino acids: CASSPGRHTEAFF. The CDR3 DNA reads TGTGCCAGCTCACCAGGGAGGCACACTGAAGCTTTCTTT.

V and J are TRBV29-1 and TRBJ2-7; TRBD1 aligns across 8 bases. From germline, CDR1 is SQVTM and CDR2 ANQGSEA. The CDR3 spans 13 residues. This chain's CDR3 is CSAANGQGYEQYF. The CDR3, as DNA: TGCAGTGCCGCGAATGGACAGGGCTACGAGCAGTACTTC.

The chain combines TRBV20-1 with TRBJ2-1, with 7 positions matching TRBD2. CDR1 and CDR2 from the germline V gene are DFQATT and SNEGSKA (reference sequence). The length of the CDR3 is 15 residues. V gave up 3 bases and J gave up 8 bases; unmatched junction bases: 13. CDR3 sequence (DNA): TGCAGTGCTAGGAATCTAGCGGTCCCGGACTATGAGCAGTTCTTC. Translating it yields CSARNLAVPDYEQFF.

This clonotype has a handful of counts. The rearrangement links TRBV6-2 or TRBV6-3 to TRBJ2-1; D could derive from TRBD1 or TRBD2 (5 bases each). Germline CDR1 and CDR2: MNHEY and SVGEGT. CDR3 length equals 16 residues. The V and J ends lost 2 bases and 8 bases respectively, with 19 bases between them. The CDR3, as DNA: TGTGCCAGCAGTTACCCAGCAGGTCTTAGGGGAGATGAGCAGTTCTTC. It encodes CASSYPAGLRGDEQFF.

This clonotype was seen only a few times. The rearrangement joins TRBV5-1 to TRBJ2-1; tentatively, D is TRBD2 (6 bases). V was shortened by 4 bases and J by 8 bases, with 16 bases between the two germline ends. Per the germline V gene, CDR1 is SGHRS and CDR2 is YFSETQ. The CDR3 runs 14 residues. CDR3 in amino acids: CASSPGFPGDEQFF. CDR3 DNA sequence: TGCGCCAGCAGCCCCGGGTTTCCGGGAGATGAGCAGTTCTTC.

This clonotype occurred a few times. The chain's CDR3 is CSVGGYRGEGYTF. The CDR3 DNA is TGCAGCGTTGGGGGCTACAGGGGTGAGGGCTACACCTTC. V usage is TRBV29-1 and J usage is TRBJ1-2, with TRBD1 matching 7 bases. V was clipped by 4 bases and J by 8 bases; unmatched bases: 10. This CDR3 contains 13 residues. The germline CDR1 and CDR2 sequences are SQVTM and ANQGSEA. The complete variable domain, with remaining parts taken from reference TRBV29-1 and TRBJ1-2, reads SAVISQKPSRDICQRGTSLTIQCQVDSQVTMMFWYRQQPGQSLTLIATANQGSEATYESGFVIDKFPISRPNLTFSTLTVSNMSPEDSSIYLCSVGGYRGEGYTFGSGTRLTVV.